Listed below are T cell receptor beta chains from one sample, sequenced in a study of cytomegalovirus exposure and HLA in healthy donors. Profiling relied on immunoSEQ multiplex PCR, and the TCRdb table lists in-frame clones only, not all of them. The sample has around 99,000 clones; approximately 80% are singletons. The sequencing input was PBMCs. These receptors originate from a male donor in good health and CMV-seronegative. The CDR3 runs from the conserved cysteine through the conserved F or W. The D gene is left open where the match is weak. Not all rows give a size; the values are once, few, many and, for expanded clones, a class.

TRBJ2-3 | 16 | TRBD2 | TRBV28 | few | CASSLRGLGSTDTQYF | TGTGCCAGCAGTTTAAGGGGACTAGGAAGCACAGATACGCAGTATTTT
TRBJ2-3 | 16 | TRBD2 | TRBV18 | NA | CASSQGLAELGDTQYF | TGTGCCAGCTCACAGGGACTAGCGGAACTTGGAGATACGCAGTATTTT
TRBJ2-3 | 15 | NA | TRBV19 | NA | CASSNWGPLGDTQYF | TGTGCCAGTAGTAATTGGGGCCCCCTGGGGGATACGCAGTATTTT
TRBJ2-5 | 15 | NA | TRBV5-1 | NA | CASSLVTGEQETQYF | TGCGCCAGCAGCTTGGTAACAGGAGAACAAGAGACCCAGTACTTC
TRBJ1-2 | 16 | NA | TRBV4-2 | NA | CASSRPGDTVGYGYTF | TGTGCCAGCAGCCGGCCCGGGGACACGGTGGGGTATGGCTACACCTTC
TRBJ2-3 | 15 | TRBD1 | TRBV18 | NA | CASSPGQGSTDTQYF | TGTGCCAGCTCGCCTGGACAGGGAAGCACAGATACGCAGTATTTT
TRBJ2-7 | 16 | NA | TRBV4-1 | NA | CASSPPGGLTSYEQYF | TGCGCCAGCAGCCCCCCGGGTGGACTCACGTCCTACGAGCAGTACTTC
TRBJ1-6 | 14 | TRBD1 | TRBV27 | NA | CASSLRTGVSPLHF | TGTGCCAGCAGTTTACGGACAGGGGTATCACCCCTCCACTTT
TRBJ2-7 | 14 | NA | TRBV5-1 | NA | CASSWTEGMNEQYF | TGCGCCAGCAGCTGGACAGAAGGTATGAACGAGCAGTACTTC
TRBJ2-7 | 14 | NA | TRBV30 | NA | CAWSLRRASYEQYF | TGTGCCTGGAGCCTGCGCAGGGCCTCCTACGAGCAGTACTTC
TRBJ2-2 | 15 | NA | TRBV5-1 | NA | CASSLSRGDGGELFF | TGCGCCAGCAGCTTGAGCAGGGGAGACGGGGGGGAGCTGTTTTTT
TRBJ2-7 | 12 | NA | TRBV2 | NA | CASSGEAYEQYF | TGTGCCAGCAGCGGAGAGGCCTACGAGCAGTACTTC
TRBJ1-5 | 14 | NA | TRBV2 | few | CASSDRGSNQPQHF | TGTGCCAGCAGTGACAGGGGTAGCAATCAGCCCCAGCATTTT
TRBJ2-3 | 15 | NA | TRBV5-5 | NA | CASSLSGFGTDTQYF | TGTGCCAGCAGCTTGAGCGGATTCGGGACAGATACGCAGTATTTT
TRBJ1-1 | 15 | TRBD1 | TRBV28 | NA | CASSYTGGRNTEAFF | TGTGCCAGCAGCTATACAGGGGGCCGGAACACTGAAGCTTTCTTT
TRBJ2-7 | 16 | TRBD2 | TRBV6-1 | few | CASSGRLAGGPVEQYF | TGTGCCAGCAGTGGACGACTAGCGGGAGGGCCCGTCGAGCAGTACTTC
TRBJ1-5 | 15 | TRBD1 | TRBV6-5 | NA | CASSYSGTGNQPQHF | TGTGCCAGCAGTTACTCTGGGACAGGCAATCAGCCCCAGCATTTT
TRBJ2-3 | 15 | NA | TRBV5-6 | NA | CASSYRGRRTDTQYF | TGTGCCAGCAGCTACCGGGGGAGGAGAACAGATACGCAGTATTTT
TRBJ2-2 | 17 | TRBD2 | TRBV7-6 | NA | CASSPSGLAGVTGELFF | TGTGCCAGCAGCCCCTCGGGACTAGCGGGAGTCACCGGGGAGCTGTTTTTT
TRBJ1-1 | 15 | NA | TRBV10-3 | few | CAISEPGGGNTEAFF | TGTGCCATCAGTGAGCCCGGCGGAGGGAACACTGAAGCTTTCTTT
TRBJ1-3 | 17 | TRBD1 | TRBV11-2 | NA | CASSLVWGQGYGNTIYF | TGTGCCAGCAGCTTAGTGTGGGGACAGGGCTACGGAAACACCATATATTTT
TRBJ2-4 | 17 | NA | TRBV27 | NA | CASSLSREGTGKNIQYF | TGTGCCAGCAGTTTATCAAGGGAGGGGACAGGCAAAAACATTCAGTACTTC
TRBJ1-1 | 14 | NA | TRBV28 | once | CASSLSVRYTEAFF | TGTGCCAGCAGTTTATCGGTCCGTTACACTGAAGCTTTCTTT
TRBJ2-7 | 14 | TRBD2 | TRBV29-1 | NA | CSVEKGGPEYEQYF | TGCAGCGTTGAGAAGGGAGGGCCTGAGTATGAGCAGTACTTC
TRBJ2-6 | 22 | TRBD2 | TRBV7-3 | NA | CASSPRRRGLAGVETGANVLTF | TGTGCCAGCAGCCCCAGACGCAGGGGGCTAGCGGGAGTAGAGACTGGGGCCAACGTCCTGACTTTC
TRBJ2-7 | 14 | TRBD1 | TRBV5-6 | NA | CASSLRQGRNEQYF | TGTGCCAGCAGCTTGCGACAGGGTCGGAACGAGCAGTACTTC
TRBJ2-1 | 15 | NA | TRBV6-4 | NA | CASSVSASDYNEQFF | TGTGCCAGCAGTGTCTCGGCAAGCGATTACAATGAGCAGTTCTTC
TRBJ2-7 | 13 | TRBD2 | TRBV28 | NA | CASSWKTSREQYF | TGTGCCAGCAGTTGGAAGACTAGCCGCGAGCAGTACTTC
TRBJ2-6 | 18 | TRBD2 | TRBV19 | NA | CASSGTSEVYSGANVLTF | TGTGCCAGTAGTGGGACTAGCGAAGTCTACTCTGGGGCCAACGTCCTGACTTTC
TRBJ2-7 | 15 | NA | TRBV19 | NA | CASSITDYPSYEQYF | TGTGCCAGTAGTATAACCGACTATCCTTCCTACGAGCAGTACTTC
TRBJ1-5 | 15 | NA | TRBV2 | NA | CASSDDTGKGQPQHF | TGTGCCAGCAGTGATGATACAGGGAAGGGTCAGCCCCAGCATTTT
TRBJ2-1 | 14 | TRBD1 | TRBV29-1 | NA | CSVQRDRGFDEQFF | TGCAGCGTTCAACGGGACAGGGGGTTCGATGAGCAGTTCTTC
TRBJ1-1 | 14 | NA | TRBV18 | NA | CASSSDRLNTEAFF | TGTGCCAGCTCTTCAGACAGATTGAACACTGAAGCTTTCTTT
TRBJ2-7 | 16 | TRBD2 | TRBV7-9 | NA | CASSWGTSGRIHEQYF | TGTGCCAGCAGCTGGGGGACTAGCGGGAGGATCCACGAGCAGTACTTC
TRBJ2-6 | 20 | TRBD2 | TRBV5-4 | NA | CASSPGTSGRGFSGANVLTF | TGTGCCAGCAGCCCAGGGACTAGCGGGAGGGGGTTCTCTGGGGCCAACGTCCTGACTTTC
TRBJ2-7 | 15 | TRBD1 | TRBV10-1 | NA | CAGSEFGTGLYEQYF | TGCGCCGGCAGTGAGTTCGGGACAGGGTTGTACGAGCAGTACTTC
TRBJ2-6 | 17 | NA | TRBV28 | NA | CASSLTGVRAGANVLTF | TGTGCCAGCAGCTTGACAGGCGTCAGGGCTGGGGCCAACGTCCTGACTTTC
TRBJ2-5 | 15 | TRBD2 | TRBV29-1 | NA | CSVPGTSGRRETQYF | TGCAGCGTTCCAGGGACTAGCGGTAGAAGAGAGACCCAGTACTTC
TRBJ2-1 | 14 | TRBD2 | TRBV25-1 | NA | CASSVGTSRDEQFF | TGTGCCAGCAGTGTAGGGACTAGCCGCGATGAGCAGTTCTTC
TRBJ2-5 | 15 | TRBD2 | TRBV7-3 | NA | CASSLAGGYQETQYF | TGTGCCAGCAGCTTAGCGGGGGGGTACCAAGAGACCCAGTACTTC
TRBJ1-4 | 14 | TRBD1 | TRBV2 | NA | CASKPRQGGEKLFF | TGTGCCAGCAAGCCGCGACAGGGCGGTGAAAAACTGTTTTTT
TRBJ2-7 | 13 | NA | TRBV27 | few | CASSLGLPYEQYF | TGTGCCAGCAGCTTAGGACTACCCTACGAGCAGTACTTC
TRBJ1-1 | 13 | NA | TRBV15 | few | CATSYERAGRAFF | TGTGCCACCAGCTATGAGAGGGCAGGGAGGGCTTTCTTT
TRBJ2-3 | 16 | TRBD2 | TRBV7-9 | NA | CASSGGVAGGTDTQYF | TGTGCCAGCAGCGGAGGGGTAGCGGGAGGGACAGATACGCAGTATTTT
TRBJ2-2 | 14 | TRBD2 | TRBV7-8 | NA | CASSLWGGSGELFF | TGTGCCAGCAGCTTATGGGGAGGGTCCGGGGAGCTGTTTTTT
TRBJ1-3 | 15 | NA | TRBV6-5 | NA | CASRRQDSPGNTIYF | TGTGCCAGCAGGCGACAAGACAGTCCCGGAAACACCATATATTTT
TRBJ2-3 | 15 | NA | TRBV6-4 | NA | CASSDSAGYTDTQYF | TGTGCCAGCAGTGACTCTGCGGGGTACACAGATACGCAGTATTTT
TRBJ2-3 | 11 | NA | TRBV20-1 | NA | CSVAGTDTQYF | TGCAGTGTGGCCGGGACAGATACGCAGTATTTT
TRBJ2-3 | 16 | NA | TRBV5-1 | NA | CASSLGFAGVTDTQYF | TGCGCCAGCAGCTTGGGTTTCGCAGGGGTGACAGATACGCAGTATTTT
TRBJ1-2 | 11 | NA | TRBV20-1 | NA | CSAVGGSGYTF | TGCAGTGCTGTAGGAGGAAGTGGCTACACCTTC
TRBJ1-3 | 15 | NA | TRBV30 | NA | CAWSVVGPPRNTIYF | TGTGCCTGGAGTGTAGTGGGGCCTCCCCGAAACACCATATATTTT
TRBJ2-7 | 16 | NA | TRBV21-1 | NA | CASSLKGGQSMREQYF | TGTGCCAGCAGCCTAAAGGGGGGACAGTCAATGCGCGAGCAGTACTTC
TRBJ2-7 | 13 | TRBD1 | TRBV29-1 | once | CSVVGTGVVEQYF | TGCAGCGTTGTGGGGACAGGGGTTGTCGAGCAGTACTTC
TRBJ1-4 | 12 | NA | TRBV11-2 | NA | CASSLDTGKLFF | TGTGCCAGCAGCTTAGATACAGGGAAACTGTTTTTT
TRBJ1-2 | 14 | NA | TRBV27 | once | CASSLSGRGGGYTF | TGTGCCAGCAGTTTATCGGGGAGGGGAGGGGGCTACACCTTC